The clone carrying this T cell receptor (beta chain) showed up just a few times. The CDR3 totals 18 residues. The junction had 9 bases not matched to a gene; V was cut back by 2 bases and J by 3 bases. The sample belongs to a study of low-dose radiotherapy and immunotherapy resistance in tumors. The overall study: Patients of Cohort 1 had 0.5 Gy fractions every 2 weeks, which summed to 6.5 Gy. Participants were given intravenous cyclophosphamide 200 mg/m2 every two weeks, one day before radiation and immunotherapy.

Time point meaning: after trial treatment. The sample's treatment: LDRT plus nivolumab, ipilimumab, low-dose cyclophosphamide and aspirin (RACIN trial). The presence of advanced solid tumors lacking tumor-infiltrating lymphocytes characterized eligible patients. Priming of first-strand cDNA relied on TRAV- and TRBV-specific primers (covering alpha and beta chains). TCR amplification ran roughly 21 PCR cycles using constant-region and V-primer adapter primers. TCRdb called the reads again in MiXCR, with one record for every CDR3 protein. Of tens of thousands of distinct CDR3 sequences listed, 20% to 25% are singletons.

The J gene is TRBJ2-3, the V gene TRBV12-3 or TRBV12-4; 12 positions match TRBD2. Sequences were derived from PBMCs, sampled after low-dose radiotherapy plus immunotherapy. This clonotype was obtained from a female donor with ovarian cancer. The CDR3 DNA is TGTGCCAGCAGTTTAAGACTAGCGGGAGCCGCAATTACAGATACGCAGTATTTT. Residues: CASSLRLAGAAITDTQYF.